This T cell receptor beta chain was found in a study of CD8 T cells in ankylosing spondylitis listed by TCRdb under 2017. In terms of the full investigation: To find TCR variants linked to disease, the study profiled T cell receptor beta repertoires in ankylosing spondylitis patients and healthy donors. Peripheral blood was sampled, and synovial fluid was also collected from ankylosing spondylitis patients. The full study cohort was made up of approximately 24 ankylosing spondylitis patients and about a hundred healthy donors. Beyond this particular receptor, the publication reports: A CD8+ phenotype was shown by the disease-linked clones, which were found at relatively low frequencies in peripheral blood. Some motif variants were previously reported in synovial fluid and blood of reactive arthritis patients, suggesting common disease-initiation mechanisms. A TCR beta motif of eight highly homologous amino acid variants appeared characteristic of blood from ankylosing spondylitis patients. According to the report, matched synovial fluid samples from ankylosing spondylitis patients were significantly enriched for the disease-linked clones.

These reads were obtained on an Illumina HiSeq 2500. TCR beta libraries were prepared by quantitative 5'-RACE with molecular barcodes. Under the source paper's analysis protocol: A new computational method, built on a probabilistic model of VDJ rearrangement, was used to identify disease-linked TCR variants. TCRdb reran the public reads through fastp at Q25 and MiXCR, keeping productive beta chains. Records with the same CDR3 protein are collapsed into one entry carrying the most frequent genes and DNA. It is TCRdb's table, rather than the study itself, that gives the V and J calls and clone size. This sample holds 250,000 to 400,000 distinct CDR3 sequences; around 10% were observed only once. The top ten hold around 10% of the sample. Many counts were recorded for this clonotype. Its antigen is currently not known. The record has no base qualities; no much larger clone is one base away. There are 15 amino acids in the CDR3, from cysteine to phenylalanine inclusive. This entry keeps only the CDR3 DNA: 45 bases, framed from base 1. Taken from the germline V gene, the CDR1 and CDR2 loops are SGHTA and FQGNSA. Deletion took 5 bases off V and 0 bases off J, with a span of 13 bases between the germline ends.

The TCR originated in a female donor with ankylosing spondylitis or in good health (not recorded which). Recombination joined TRBV7-2 with TRBJ1-1; 6 matching bases give a weak D call of TRBD1. Sequencing was carried out using blood, either unsorted or a sorted T cell fraction (not recorded which). The nucleotide sequence reads TGTGCCAGCAGCCCCCGGACAGCCCTGAACACTGAAGCTTTCTTT. The encoded protein is CASSPRTALNTEAFF.